The rows below give T cell receptor beta chains drawn from one sample of a study of shared clonotypes between healthy human individuals. The assay was immunoSEQ multiplex PCR, and TCRdb's table has in-frame clones only and misses some. Here the sample spans 730,000 or so clones, about 78% being singletons. Sequenced material: memory CD4+ T cells sorted from blood. Receptors were obtained from a woman aged 25 to 45 in good health. CDR3s include the opening cysteine and the closing phenylalanine or tryptophan. A D gene is named only where the DNA matches it firmly. Expanded clones are given a class, and other clones once, few, many or no size at all.

J: TRBJ2-5
size: once
V: TRBV5-1
D: TRBD2
CDR3: CASSLLAGVHETQYF
DNA: TGCGCCAGCAGCTTGCTTGCGGGAGTGCACGAGACCCAGTACTTC

J: TRBJ2-5
size: NA
V: TRBV14
D: TRBD2
CDR3: CASSPEAGLPQETQYF
DNA: TGTGCCAGCAGCCCTGAAGCGGGACTCCCCCAAGAGACCCAGTACTTC

J: TRBJ2-3
size: NA
V: TRBV30
D: NA
CDR3: CAWSGSSTDTQYF
DNA: TGTGCCTGGAGCGGCAGTAGCACAGATACGCAGTATTTT

J: TRBJ2-7
size: NA
V: TRBV9
D: TRBD2
CDR3: CASSVGLASHEQYF
DNA: TGTGCCAGCAGCGTTGGACTAGCTTCCCACGAGCAGTACTTC

J: TRBJ1-1
size: NA
V: TRBV2
D: NA
CDR3: CASSGLLRDTEAFF
DNA: TGTGCCAGCAGTGGTCTGTTGAGGGATACTGAAGCTTTCTTT

J: TRBJ2-3
size: NA
V: TRBV19
D: NA
CDR3: CASRHWGGPGDTQYF
DNA: TGTGCCAGTCGGCATTGGGGAGGCCCGGGAGATACGCAGTATTTT

J: TRBJ1-3
size: NA
V: TRBV7-9
D: NA
CDR3: CASSFERSISGNTIYF
DNA: TGTGCCAGCAGCTTTGAGAGGAGCATCTCTGGAAACACCATATATTTT

J: TRBJ1-4
size: NA
V: TRBV11-2
D: NA
CDR3: CASSSAPRAEEKLFF
DNA: TGTGCCAGCAGCTCTGCTCCTCGAGCGGAAGAAAAACTGTTTTTT

J: TRBJ2-3
size: few
V: TRBV4-1
D: NA
CDR3: CASSQDRATDTQYF
DNA: TGCGCCAGCAGCCAAGACCGAGCGACAGATACGCAGTATTTT

J: TRBJ2-1
size: NA
V: TRBV19
D: TRBD1
CDR3: CASSIPPDRGDNEQFF
DNA: TGTGCCAGTAGTATACCCCCGGACAGGGGGGACAATGAGCAGTTCTTC

J: TRBJ2-7
size: NA
V: TRBV6-1
D: NA
CDR3: CASSEAGGGRYEQYF
DNA: TGTGCCAGCAGTGAAGCGGGGGGAGGCCGCTACGAGCAGTACTTC

J: TRBJ1-5
size: NA
V: TRBV6-1
D: NA
CDR3: CASTKRGSNQPQHF
DNA: TGTGCCAGCACCAAAAGGGGAAGCAATCAGCCCCAGCATTTT

J: TRBJ1-4
size: few
V: TRBV5-1
D: NA
CDR3: CASSLAVGANEKLFF
DNA: TGCGCCAGCAGCTTGGCCGTGGGGGCTAATGAAAAACTGTTTTTT

J: TRBJ1-4
size: NA
V: TRBV5-1
D: TRBD1
CDR3: CASSLGGTGGEKLFF
DNA: TGCGCCAGCAGCTTGGGCGGGACAGGGGGTGAAAAACTGTTTTTT

J: TRBJ2-1
size: NA
V: TRBV5-1
D: NA
CDR3: CASSVPILGNSYNEQFF
DNA: TGCGCCAGCAGCGTGCCCATTCTAGGGAACTCCTACAATGAGCAGTTCTTC

J: TRBJ2-7
size: once
V: TRBV28
D: TRBD2
CDR3: CASSFRTSGLYEQYF
DNA: TGTGCCAGCAGTTTCCGGACTAGCGGGCTCTACGAGCAGTACTTC

J: TRBJ2-2
size: NA
V: TRBV28
D: NA
CDR3: CAEKELFF
DNA: TGTGCCGAGAAAGAGCTGTTTTTT

J: TRBJ1-5
size: NA
V: TRBV10-1
D: NA
CDR3: CASSESGENQPQHF
DNA: TGCGCCAGCAGTGAGTCAGGGGAGAATCAGCCCCAGCATTTT

J: TRBJ2-1
size: NA
V: TRBV27
D: NA
CDR3: CASSQDRFEQFF
DNA: TGTGCCAGCAGTCAGGACAGATTCGAGCAGTTCTTC

J: TRBJ2-5
size: NA
V: TRBV27
D: NA
CDR3: CASSLNRLKETQYF
DNA: TGTGCCAGCAGTTTAAACAGATTGAAAGAGACCCAGTACTTC

J: TRBJ2-1
size: NA
V: TRBV11-2
D: NA
CDR3: CASSPQDYNEQFF
DNA: TGTGCCAGCAGCCCACAGGACTACAATGAGCAGTTCTTC

J: TRBJ2-3
size: NA
V: TRBV6-7
D: NA
CDR3: CASSYSNQGDTQYF
DNA: TGTGCCAGCAGTTACTCGAATCAGGGTGATACGCAGTATTTT

J: TRBJ2-5
size: NA
V: TRBV5-4
D: NA
CDR3: CASSQNEETQYF
DNA: TGTGCCAGCAGCCAAAACGAAGAGACCCAGTACTTC

J: TRBJ1-5
size: NA
V: TRBV2
D: TRBD1
CDR3: CASSEGTGENGQPQHF
DNA: TGTGCCAGCAGTGAAGGGACAGGGGAAAACGGTCAGCCCCAGCATTTT

J: TRBJ2-7
size: NA
V: TRBV2
D: NA
CDR3: CASSERLWAEQYF
DNA: TGTGCCAGCAGTGAACGTCTCTGGGCCGAGCAGTACTTC

J: TRBJ1-5
size: NA
V: TRBV10-3
D: NA
CDR3: CAIRAQGGRNQPQHF
DNA: TGTGCCATCAGGGCACAGGGAGGGAGAAATCAGCCCCAGCATTTT

J: TRBJ1-2
size: NA
V: TRBV18
D: TRBD1
CDR3: CASGQGDYGYTF
DNA: TGTGCCAGCGGACAGGGTGACTATGGCTACACCTTC

J: TRBJ1-2
size: NA
V: TRBV5-1
D: TRBD1
CDR3: CASSSRGTGNGYTF
DNA: TGCGCCAGCAGCTCGCGCGGGACAGGGAATGGCTACACCTTC

J: TRBJ1-5
size: NA
V: TRBV19
D: NA
CDR3: CASSIDRGQGRSNQPQHF
DNA: TGTGCCAGTAGTATAGATCGTGGCCAGGGAAGAAGCAATCAGCCCCAGCATTTT

J: TRBJ2-6
size: NA
V: TRBV7-9
D: NA
CDR3: CASSPSRGEIFGANVLTF
DNA: TGTGCCAGCAGCCCCTCTAGAGGGGAGATTTTTGGGGCCAACGTCCTGACTTTC

J: TRBJ2-5
size: NA
V: TRBV7-7
D: TRBD2
CDR3: CASSFGLAGEETQYF
DNA: TGTGCCAGCAGCTTCGGACTAGCGGGAGAGGAGACCCAGTACTTC

J: TRBJ1-1
size: few
V: TRBV25-1
D: TRBD1
CDR3: CASSKIGQGGTFF
DNA: TGTGCCAGCAGTAAAATTGGACAGGGAGGGACTTTCTTT

J: TRBJ2-7
size: NA
V: TRBV7-9
D: TRBD1
CDR3: CASSNRTGYSYEQYF
DNA: TGTGCCAGCAGCAATAGGACAGGGTACTCCTACGAGCAGTACTTC

J: TRBJ1-2
size: NA
V: TRBV7-2
D: NA
CDR3: CASSLRLYGYTF
DNA: TGTGCCAGCAGCTTACGTCTCTATGGCTACACCTTC

J: TRBJ1-4
size: many
V: TRBV6-6
D: TRBD1
CDR3: CASSRRQGGWGEKLFF
DNA: TGTGCCAGCAGCCGACGACAGGGAGGGTGGGGTGAAAAACTGTTTTTT